This T cell receptor (beta chain) was captured in a study of OX40 agonist ivuxolimab in advanced cancers. Across the whole study: Every 2 weeks, ivuxolimab was infused into the patients intravenously at between 0.01 and 10 mg/kg. A history of anti-PD-1, anti-PD-L1 or anti-CTLA-4 therapy was acceptable, and 40% had some.

The ends were cut back, 1 base at V and 8 bases at J, with 12 bases in the middle. In germline, CDR1 is LGHNA, CDR2 YNFKEQ. The length of the CDR3 is 14 residues. Assay: immunoSEQ multiplex PCR; the TCRdb copy retains only in-frame clones and omits some. The sample has tens of thousands of clones; roughly nine tenths are singletons. This sequence joins TRBV4-2 and TRBJ2-1; D is ambiguous. This receptor was obtained from an adult with an advanced solid tumor such as melanoma, head and neck, liver or kidney cancer. The sequenced sample was CD4+ or CD8+ T cells sorted from blood, obtained in a trial of the OX40 agonist ivuxolimab. CDR3 sequence: CASSQGSMPDEQFF. In nucleotides, the CDR3 is TGTGCCAGCAGCCAAGGTAGCATGCCAGATGAGCAGTTCTTC.